Following are 30 T cell receptor beta chains from one sample sequenced in a study of blood T cells in healthy people across ages. For the second PCR, which ran for roughly 7 to 11 cycles, a sample-barcoded 5' primer and a J-beta primer mix were used. TCRdb analysed the 5' RACE reads with MiXCR anew, one entry per CDR3 protein. Of under 2,000,000 distinct CDR3 sequences in the sample, less than 50% are singletons; the top ten hold roughly 2%. The sequenced sample was blood. The receptors here all came from a middle-aged woman in good health.

In this sample, this clonotype turned up a few times. The chain links TRBV6-1 to TRBJ2-7; 7 positions match TRBD1. Trimming took 3 bases from V and 0 from J; bases not matched to a gene: 5. The CDR3 is 15 residues long. Looked up from germline, CDR1 is MNHNS and CDR2 is SASEGT. CDR3 bases: TGTGCCAGCAGTGATCCGGGACAGAGCTCCTACGAGCAGTACTTC. Translation: CASSDPGQSSYEQYF.

This chain connects TRBV4-2 to TRBJ1-1; the D is unclear. Per the germline V gene, CDR1 is LGHNA and CDR2 is YNFKEQ. The CDR3 is 13 amino acids. Trimming left V 4 bases short and J 8 bases short, with 14 bases between. The CDR3 sequence is CASSPLTSQEAFF. In DNA, the CDR3 is TGTGCCAGCAGCCCCCTGACCAGCCAGGAAGCTTTCTTT.

In its sample, this clonotype was seen a few times. The DNA for the CDR3 is TGCAGTGCTAGGAGGCGGGGGGAGGGAAAAAACATTCAGTACTTC. Its protein product is CSARRRGEGKNIQYF. The chain links TRBV20-1 to TRBJ2-4; 8 bases are a match to TRBD2. Germline loops: CDR1 DFQATT, CDR2 SNEGSKA (reference sequence). The V and J ends lost 3 bases and 4 bases, in that order; junction bases with no gene match: 8. The CDR3 consists of 15 residues.

The chain couples TRBV6-6 to TRBJ2-5; D perhaps matches TRBD2 (6 bases). The J call could be wrong; TRBJ2-7 is a better fit for the DNA end. The germline CDR1 and CDR2 sequences are MNHNY and SVGAGI (reference sequence). This CDR3 has 13 residues. The CDR3 loop reads CASTAEGGYEQYF. The CDR3 bases are TGTGCCAGCACCGCGGAGGGCGGCTACGAGCAGTACTTC.

The chain links TRBV29-1 to TRBJ1-1; D might be TRBD1 (6 bases). Germline V lookup: CDR1 SQVTM, CDR2 ANQGSEA. CDR3 length: 13 amino acids. Deletions cut 7 bases from V and 5 bases from J, with 17 bases between. CDR3 sequence reads: CSASQGKGTEAFF. Here the CDR3 DNA reads TGCAGCGCCTCACAGGGCAAGGGGACTGAAGCTTTCTTT.

This clonotype occurred many times. The chain links TRBV9 to TRBJ2-3; no reliable D call. With 3 bases removed from V and 2 bases from J, the gap between germline ends came to 4 bases. The germline V gene has CDR1 SGDLS and CDR2 YYNGEE. The length of the CDR3 is 12 residues. The CDR3 DNA reads as TGTGCCAGCAGCGAAAACACAGATACGCAGTATTTT. This sequence encodes CASSENTDTQYF. Using reference TRBV9 and TRBJ2-3 for the parts outside the CDR3, the full variable domain is DSGVTQTPKHLITATGQRVTLRCSPRSGDLSVYWYQQSLDQGLQFLIQYYNGEERAKGNILERFSAQQFPDLHSELNLSSLELGDSALYFCASSENTDTQYFGPGTRLTVL.

V is TRBV20-1 and J is TRBJ2-1, with D possibly matching TRBD1 (6 bases). V lost 4 bases and J lost 0, with 10 bases in between. In germline, CDR1 is DFQATT, CDR2 SNEGSKA (reference sequence). The CDR3 sequence is 14 residues long. In DNA, the CDR3 is TGCAGTGCTAAGAGGGGGAGCTCCTACAATGAGCAGTTCTTC. Translated: CSAKRGSSYNEQFF.

The chain carries TRBV28 and TRBJ2-4; D possibly corresponds to TRBD2 (6 bases). CDR3 length: 16 amino acids. V lost 7 bases and J 5 bases, leaving 21 bases between the germline ends. The germline V gene encodes CDR1 MDHEN and CDR2 SYDVKM. This CDR3 is CASNPLRGGGENIQYF. The CDR3 DNA reads as TGTGCCAGCAACCCCTTAAGGGGAGGTGGGGAAAACATTCAGTACTTC.

CDR3 DNA: TGTGCCAGCAGTTCGACCCTAGCGGCGGGGTACAATGAGCAGTTCTTC. Its protein is CASSSTLAAGYNEQFF. The rearrangement joins TRBV27 to TRBJ2-1, with 7 bases fitting TRBD2. The CDR3 is 16 residues long. V lost 4 bases to trimming and J lost 4 bases; unmatched junction nucleotides: 10. Germline CDR1 MNHEY, CDR2 SMNVEV (reference sequence).

As to this clonotype: The junction shows a germline mismatch at one end, possibly a read error. The chain carries TRBV20-1 and TRBJ2-3, with D perhaps given as TRBD1 or TRBD2 (5 bases each). Per germline, CDR1 DFQATT and CDR2 SNEGSKA (reference sequence). There are 13 residues in the CDR3. CDR3 bases: TGCAGTGCTATCGGGTCTAGCACAGGTACGCAGTATTTT. It translates to CSAIGSSTGTQYF.

In nucleotides, the CDR3 is TGTGCCAGCAGTCCGGACAGTCGAGTGTGGCCCCAGCATTTT. Translation: CASSPDSRVWPQHF. The chain combines TRBV12-3 or TRBV12-4 with TRBJ1-5, with D possibly being TRBD1 (6 bases). With 5 bases removed from V and 9 bases from J, the gap between germline ends came to 17 bases. The CDR3 consists of 14 residues.

The chain couples TRBV20-1 to TRBJ2-5; D might be TRBD2 (6 bases). V shed 6 bases and J shed 5 bases, with 22 bases lying between them. The germline CDR1 and CDR2 sequences are DFQATT and SNEGSKA (reference sequence). This CDR3 region has 15 residues. CDR3 DNA: TGCAGTGCCCCAAGGAGGGGTAGCGATTGGGAGACCCAGTACTTC. It encodes CSAPRRGSDWETQYF.

The rearrangement joins TRBV28 to TRBJ2-4; perhaps TRBD2 as D (5 bases). Trimming took off 7 bases at V and 11 bases at J, with 21 bases between the two ends. CDR1 and CDR2 from the germline V gene are MDHEN and SYDVKM. The CDR3 consists of 14 residues. CDR3 DNA: TGTGCCAGCACACCTAGAGGAAGCCAGGAGGTTCAGTACTTC. This sequence encodes CASTPRGSQEVQYF.

This clonotype was observed a few times. V gene TRBV27 combines with J gene TRBJ2-1; 7 bases agree with TRBD1. Trimming took 8 bases from V and 6 from J; bases not matched to a gene: 10. The germline gives CDR1 MNHEY, CDR2 SMNVEV (reference sequence). This CDR3 has 14 residues. The CDR3 bases are TGTGCCAGCCAACAGACAGGGTTGGTCAATGAGCAGTTCTTC. This sequence encodes CASQQTGLVNEQFF.

CDR3 nucleotide sequence: TGTGCCAGCAGCTTATTCACCGGGACAGCGTACAATGAGCAGTTCTTC. It encodes CASSLFTGTAYNEQFF. The V call is TRBV11-2, the J call TRBJ2-1; 7 positions match TRBD1. The CDR3 loop spans 16 amino acids. Germline values: CDR1 SGHAT, CDR2 FQNNGV. V was clipped by 2 bases and J by 4 bases; unmatched bases: 8.

The V gene is TRBV25-1, the J gene TRBJ1-5; 10 positions match TRBD1. The CDR3 runs to 18 residues. Germline V gene sequence: CDR1 MGHDK, CDR2 SYGVNS. The trim removed 6 bases at V and 4 bases at J, leaving 15 bases unmatched. CDR3 in amino acids: CASRGMTGGDGRNQPQHF. CDR3 nucleotide sequence: TGTGCCAGCAGGGGTATGACAGGGGGCGATGGAAGGAATCAGCCCCAGCATTTT. The variable domain in full, completed from reference TRBV25-1 and TRBJ1-5, reads EADIYQTPRYLVIGTGKKITLECSQTMGHDKMYWYQQDPGMELHLIHYSYGVNSTEKGDLSSESTVSRIRTEHFPLTLESARPSHTSQYLCASRGMTGGDGRNQPQHFGDGTRLSIL.

About this clonotype: An end of the junction differs from the germline gene, which may be a read error. The chain couples TRBV5-1 to TRBJ2-5; 7 positions agree with TRBD2. Germline-derived CDR1 and CDR2 are SGHRS and YFSETQ. This CDR3 has 16 amino acids. CDR3: CASSLGLGLQQEAQYF. CDR3 coding DNA: TGTGCCAGCAGCTTGGGCCTGGGACTACAGCAAGAGGCCCAGTACTTC.

This rearrangement joins TRBV27 to TRBJ2-3; possibly TRBD1 or TRBD2 for D (5 bases each). This CDR3 region has 15 residues. Trimming left V 3 bases short and J 9 bases short, with 19 bases between. The germline V gene encodes CDR1 MNHEY and CDR2 SMNVEV (reference sequence). The CDR3 DNA sequence: TGTGCCAGCAGTTTGGGTGTGGGGGAAGTAGACACGCAGTATTTT. Translation gives CASSLGVGEVDTQYF.

V gene TRBV18 combines with J gene TRBJ1-6; 9 bases line up with TRBD1. The CDR3 consists of 15 residues. Germline V gene sequence: CDR1 KGHSH, CDR2 LQKENI. V lost 3 bases and J lost 11; bases outside the gene matches: 8. The CDR3 loop reads CASSPSGQGSPPLHF. Here the CDR3 DNA reads TGTGCCAGCTCACCTTCGGGACAGGGCTCTCCACCCCTCCACTTT.

V usage is TRBV12-3 or TRBV12-4 and J usage is TRBJ1-2, with D uncertain. The ends were cut back, 2 bases at V and 8 bases at J, with 9 bases in the middle. The CDR3 sequence is 12 residues long. The CDR3 nucleotides are TGTGCCAGCAGTTTATTGCTAGCAGGCTACACCTTC. Encoded protein: CASSLLLAGYTF.

This clonotype was picked up a small number of times. This chain uses TRBV4-3 with TRBJ2-5; TRBD1 is a possible D gene (5 bases). Germline CDR1 is LGHNA and CDR2 is YSLEER. V was shortened by 3 bases and J by 11 bases, with 22 bases between the two germline ends. The CDR3 totals 15 residues. DNA for the CDR3: TGCGCCAGCAGCCAGGACACGAGCTCCTACAATGAGCAGTACTTC. This sequence encodes CASSQDTSSYNEQYF.

The table lists this clonotype with a few counts. The chain links TRBV2 to TRBJ2-5; 9 bases are shared with TRBD1. This CDR3 has 11 amino acids. The J segment lost 4 bases and the V segment lost 10 bases, leaving 1 base of the junction unmatched. Germline V gene sequence: CDR1 SNHLY, CDR2 FYNNEI. CDR3 nucleotides: TGTGCCATGACAGGGGGAGAGACCCAGTACTTC. It encodes CAMTGGETQYF.

This clonotype came up a few times. The chain joins TRBV5-1 to TRBJ2-1; 7 bases map to TRBD2. Looked up from germline, CDR1 is SGHRS and CDR2 is YFSETQ. CDR3 length: 15 residues. After removal of 3 bases from V and 5 bases from J, the junction contained 8 bases not matched to a gene. CDR3 coding DNA: TGCGCCAGCAGCTACGGACTAGGAACGAACAATGAGCAGTTCTTC. This gives the protein CASSYGLGTNNEQFF.

The rearrangement links TRBV20-1 to TRBJ2-1; TRBD2 matches at 16 bases. This CDR3 is 19 amino acids long. In germline, CDR1 is DFQATT, CDR2 SNEGSKA (reference sequence). V was pared by 0 bases and J by 11 bases, with 16 bases of the junction left unmatched. The DNA for the CDR3 is TGCAGTGCTAGAGAGGGACTAGCGGGGGGGCCCGGTTTTTGGAACAAGCAGTTCTTC. This sequence encodes CSAREGLAGGPGFWNKQFF.

This clonotype was found many times. The chain combines TRBV5-1 with TRBJ2-5, with no clear D. There are 14 residues in the CDR3. Between the trimmed V and J ends, which lost 0 bases and 0 bases, there was a span of 6 bases. Germline loops: CDR1 SGHRS, CDR2 YFSETQ. CDR3 nucleotide sequence: TGCGCCAGCAGCTTGGTAGGCTACCAAGAGACCCAGTACTTC. Protein sequence: CASSLVGYQETQYF.

This rearrangement joins TRBV20-1 to TRBJ1-5; possibly TRBD1 for D (6 bases). The CDR3 has 15 amino acids. Germline V gene data show CDR1 as DFQATT and CDR2 as SNEGSKA (reference sequence). Trimming shortened V by 0 bases and J by 4 bases, and 13 bases separated the two germline ends. The CDR3 here is CSAREQGGENQPQHF. CDR3 DNA sequence: TGCAGTGCTAGAGAACAGGGAGGAGAGAATCAGCCCCAGCATTTT.

The chain couples TRBV6-1 to TRBJ1-5; a weak D match, TRBD1 (5 bases). The CDR3 consists of 14 residues. The V and J ends lost 2 bases and 3 bases respectively, with 8 bases between them. The germline CDR1 and CDR2 sequences are MNHNS and SASEGT. Written as DNA, the CDR3 is TGTGCCAGCAGTGAACGGGGGAACAATCAGCCCCAGCATTTT. Translated, it gives CASSERGNNQPQHF.

This clonotype came up a few times. The CDR3 region is CASSREWTSTQYF. CDR3 sequence (DNA): TGTGCCAGCAGTAGGGAATGGACTAGCACTCAGTACTTC. V gene TRBV12-3 or TRBV12-4 combines with J gene TRBJ2-7; 8 nucleotides align to TRBD2. With 5 bases clipped from V and 10 bases from J, the junction kept 10 bases outside the gene matches. The CDR3 sequence is 13 residues long.

V and J are TRBV6-2 or TRBV6-3 and TRBJ2-4, with 7 bases fitting TRBD2. Losses at the gene ends were 2 bases for V and 2 bases for J; bases not matched to a gene: 6. The CDR3 loop spans 16 amino acids. CDR1 and CDR2 from the germline V gene are MNHEY and SVGEGT. This CDR3 is CASSYGLGGTKNIQYF. CDR3 DNA: TGTGCCAGCAGTTACGGTCTCGGGGGGACCAAAAACATTCAGTACTTC.

This clonotype was seen a few times. The V and J genes are TRBV6-5 and TRBJ2-5; D is unresolved. V gave up 5 bases and J gave up 9 bases, with 10 bases separating them. The length of the CDR3 is 11 residues. Germline lookup yields CDR1 MNHEY and CDR2 SVGAGI. The CDR3 nucleotides read TGTGCCAGCAGTACTGGTATCGCCCAGTACTTC. Translating gives CASSTGIAQYF.